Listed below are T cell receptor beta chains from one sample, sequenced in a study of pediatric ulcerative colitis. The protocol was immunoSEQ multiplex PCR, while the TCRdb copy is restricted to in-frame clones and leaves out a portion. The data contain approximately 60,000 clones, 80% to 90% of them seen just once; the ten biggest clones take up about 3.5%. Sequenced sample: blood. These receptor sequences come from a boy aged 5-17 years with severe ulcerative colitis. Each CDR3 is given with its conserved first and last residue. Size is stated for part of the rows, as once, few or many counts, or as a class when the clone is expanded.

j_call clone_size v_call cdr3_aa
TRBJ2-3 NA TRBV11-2 CASSLEFEGDTQYF
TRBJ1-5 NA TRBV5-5 CASNDLRSNQPQHF
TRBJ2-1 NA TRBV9 CASSAGTSNEQFF
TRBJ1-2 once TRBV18 CASSATENTYGYTF
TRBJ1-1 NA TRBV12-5 CASGFQGNTEAFF
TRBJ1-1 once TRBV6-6 CASSFLGGRENTEAFF
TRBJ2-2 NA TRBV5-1 CASSLAGSNTGELFF
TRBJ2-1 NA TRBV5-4 CASSLGTGGYNEQFF
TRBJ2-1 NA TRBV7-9 CASSRVGAGGSYNEQFF
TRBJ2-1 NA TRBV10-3 CAISAGLANEEFF